Here is one TCR beta chain with its context. Assay: immunoSEQ multiplex PCR; the TCRdb copy retains only in-frame clones and omits some. The table lists 65,000 to 80,000 clones, approximately 96% of them singletons, with roughly 0.34% in the top ten. These data come from a study of technical replicates of blood from a few donors. The CDR3 has 12 residues. The V end lost 5 bases, the J end lost 3 bases, and 11 bases lay between the germline ends. Germline V gene lookup returns CDR1 GTSNPN and CDR2 SVGIG (reference sequence). The chain links TRBV30 to TRBJ2-7; perhaps TRBD2 as D (6 bases). This receptor was obtained from a human donor in good health. Material for sequencing was T cells isolated from PBMCs. Here the CDR3 reads CAWGLTNYEQYF. CDR3 bases: TGTGCCTGGGGACTAACAAACTACGAGCAGTACTTC. The full variable domain, rest sourced from reference TRBV30 and TRBJ2-7, is SQTIHQWPATLVQPVGSPLSLECTVEGTSNPNLYWYRQAAGRGLQLLFYSVGIGQISSEVPQNLSASRPQDRQFILSSKKLLLSDSGFYLCAWGLTNYEQYFGPGTRLTVT.